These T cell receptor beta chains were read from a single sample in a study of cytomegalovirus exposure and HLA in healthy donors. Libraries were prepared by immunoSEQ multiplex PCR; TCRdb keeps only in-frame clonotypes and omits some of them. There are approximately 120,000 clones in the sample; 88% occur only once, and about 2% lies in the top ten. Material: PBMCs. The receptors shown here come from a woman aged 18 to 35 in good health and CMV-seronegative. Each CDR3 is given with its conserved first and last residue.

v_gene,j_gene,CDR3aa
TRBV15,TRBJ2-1,CATSSGQGGYNEQFF
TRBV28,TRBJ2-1,CASSLERNEQFF
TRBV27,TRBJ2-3,CASSWGKSTDTQYF
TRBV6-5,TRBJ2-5,CASSYDRGWETQYF
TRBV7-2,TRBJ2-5,CASSLDRARGGTQYF
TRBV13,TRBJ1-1,CASSPRGRGRTEAFF
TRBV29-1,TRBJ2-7,CSVVGVRGYEQYF
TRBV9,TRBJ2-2,CASSAPTGGGPSGELFF
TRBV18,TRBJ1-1,CASSPTTAANTEAFF
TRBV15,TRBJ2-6,CATSREQGGGANVLTF
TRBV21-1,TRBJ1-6,CASSKGRGFRGGRADSPLHF
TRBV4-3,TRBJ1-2,CASSPGTGSGGYTF
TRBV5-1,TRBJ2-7,CASSLVVSTDEQYF
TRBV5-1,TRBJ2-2,CASSLWRWASTPAPNTGELFF
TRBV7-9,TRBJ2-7,CASSPPGGRYEQYF
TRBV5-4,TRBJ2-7,CASSQEPGGPYEQYF
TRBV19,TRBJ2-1,CASSNRLAGEDEQFF
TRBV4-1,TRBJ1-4,CASSSRRREDEKLFF
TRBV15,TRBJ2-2,CATSFQEPVMNTGELFF
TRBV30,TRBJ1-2,CAWNTVGDYGYTF
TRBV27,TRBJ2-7,CASSAYRGSHEQYF
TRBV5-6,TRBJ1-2,CASSLMYREVNYGYTF
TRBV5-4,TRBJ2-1,CASSSLGTNEQFF
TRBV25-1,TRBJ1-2,CASRAGGLDYGYTF
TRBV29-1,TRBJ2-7,CSARTGAYEQYF
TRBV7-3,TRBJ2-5,CASSWDREETQYF
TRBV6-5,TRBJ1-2,CASSYWDRGSNYGYTF
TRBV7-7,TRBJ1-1,CASSLDLNTEAFF
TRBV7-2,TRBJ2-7,CASSLRGALQTYEQYF